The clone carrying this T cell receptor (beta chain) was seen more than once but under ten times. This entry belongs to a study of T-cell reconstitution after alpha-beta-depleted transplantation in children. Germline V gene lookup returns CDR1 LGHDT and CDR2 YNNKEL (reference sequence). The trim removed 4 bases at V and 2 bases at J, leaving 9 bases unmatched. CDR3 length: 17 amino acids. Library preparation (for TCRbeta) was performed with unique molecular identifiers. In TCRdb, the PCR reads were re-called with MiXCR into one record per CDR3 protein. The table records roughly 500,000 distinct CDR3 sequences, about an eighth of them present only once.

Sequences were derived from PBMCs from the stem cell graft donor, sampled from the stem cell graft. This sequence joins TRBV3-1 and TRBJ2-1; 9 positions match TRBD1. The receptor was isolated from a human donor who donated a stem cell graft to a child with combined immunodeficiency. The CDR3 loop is CASSPTPGQGPYNEQFF. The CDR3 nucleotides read TGTGCCAGCAGCCCGACGCCGGGACAGGGCCCCTACAATGAGCAGTTCTTC.